The 24 T cell receptor beta chains presented below share a single source sample, sequenced in a study of shared clonotypes between healthy human individuals. It was CD45RO-negative cells, positively selected for CCR7, that made up naive CD8 cells, with terminally differentiated effector memory CD45RA+ cells excluded. Measured with immunoSEQ multiplex PCR; TCRdb has only the in-frame clones, and not every one. Here the sample spans approximately 2,200,000 clones, 85% to 95% being singletons. The sequenced sample consisted of naive CD8+ T cells from PBMCs. These receptor sequences come from a man between 18 and 35 years old in good health. Some clones in this sample may be carry-over from other donors' samples.

The V gene is TRBV27, the J gene TRBJ2-1, with TRBD1 matching over 8 bases. J gave up 5 bases and V 5 bases, and 5 bases lay outside the gene matches. The V gene's germline CDR1 is MNHEY and CDR2 SMNVEV (reference sequence). The CDR3 has 14 amino acids. This CDR3 reads CASSVDRGNNEQFF. CDR3 sequence (DNA): TGTGCCAGCAGTGTAGACAGGGGTAACAATGAGCAGTTCTTC.

The chain recombines TRBV9 with TRBJ2-3; TRBD2 aligns across 7 bases. The CDR3 runs to 17 residues. Unmatched junction bases numbered 12, after V lost 0 bases and J lost 5 bases. Looked up from germline, CDR1 is SGDLS and CDR2 is YYNGEE. The CDR3 nucleotides read TGTGCCAGCAGCGTAGATCCGCGGGAGAGGCGTGAAGATACGCAGTATTTT. It translates to CASSVDPRERREDTQYF. Supplemented by reference TRBV9 and TRBJ2-3, the full variable domain reads DSGVTQTPKHLITATGQRVTLRCSPRSGDLSVYWYQQSLDQGLQFLIQYYNGEERAKGNILERFSAQQFPDLHSELNLSSLELGDSALYFCASSVDPRERREDTQYFGPGTRLTVL.

The chain is built from TRBV19 and TRBJ1-1; a possible D gene is TRBD1 (5 bases). The V gene lost 8 bases and the J gene lost 7 bases, with 14 bases spanning the gap. CDR1 and CDR2 (germline): LNHDA, SQIVND (reference sequence). CDR3 length: 12 residues. CDR3 loop: CASLGGTYEAFF. Here the CDR3 DNA reads TGTGCCAGTCTAGGAGGGACCTATGAAGCTTTCTTT.

This clone was detected a few times. V gene TRBV11-2 combines with J gene TRBJ1-1; 8 bases align to TRBD1. Germline V gene lookup returns CDR1 SGHAT and CDR2 FQNNGV. The CDR3 contains 15 residues. V shed 5 bases, J shed 1 base, and the junction held 6 bases outside the gene matches. CDR3 bases: TGTGCCAGCAGCGCACGGGACAGGCCGAACACTGAAGCTTTCTTT. It codes for CASSARDRPNTEAFF.

This chain connects TRBV9 to TRBJ2-2; 8 nucleotides line up with TRBD1. Germline-derived CDR1 and CDR2 are SGDLS and YYNGEE. V was pared by 0 bases and J by 0 bases, with 1 base of the junction left unmatched. This CDR3 is 16 amino acids long. The CDR3, as DNA: TGTGCCAGCAGCGTAGAGGGACAGGCGAACACCGGGGAGCTGTTTTTT. Amino acid sequence: CASSVEGQANTGELFF.

The chain joins TRBV2 to TRBJ2-7; 7 positions match TRBD1. The CDR3 extends over 12 amino acids. V shed 10 bases and J 7 bases; nucleotides not matched to a gene: 10. The V gene's germline CDR1 is SNHLY and CDR2 FYNNEI. This CDR3 is CATDEGGLEQYF. In DNA form, the CDR3 reads TGTGCCACCGACGAAGGGGGCCTTGAGCAGTACTTC. The whole variable domain, filled in from reference TRBV2 and TRBJ2-7, reads EPEVTQTPSHQVTQMGQEVILRCVPISNHLYFYWYRQILGQKVEFLVSFYNNEISEKSEIFDDQFSVERPDGSNFTLKIRSTKLEDSAMYFCATDEGGLEQYFGPGTRLTVT.

The chain is built from TRBV6-5 and TRBJ2-2, with D uncertain. Germline V gives CDR1 MNHEY, CDR2 SVGAGI. The CDR3 extends over 15 amino acids. V was pared by 0 bases and J by 2 bases, with 7 bases between. CDR3 sequence: CASSYSPENTGELFF. The CDR3 DNA is TGTGCCAGCAGTTACTCCCCGGAAAACACCGGGGAGCTGTTTTTT.

V usage is TRBV12-5 and J usage is TRBJ2-5; D call uncertain. This CDR3 is 14 amino acids long. Per germline, CDR1 LGHNT and CDR2 FRNRAP. V was pared by 3 bases and J by 1 base, with 9 bases between. CDR3 coding DNA: TGTGCTAGTGGTTTCGGCTGGCCCCAAGAGACCCAGTACTTC. It specifies CASGFGWPQETQYF. The variable domain in full, with the rest retrieved from reference TRBV12-5 and TRBJ2-5, is DARVTQTPRHKVTEMGQEVTMRCQPILGHNTVFWYRQTMMQGLELLAYFRNRAPLDDSGMPKDRFSAEMPDATLATLKIQPSEPRDSAVYFCASGFGWPQETQYFGPGTRLLVL.

A remark on this clone: Distinct nucleotide sequences in the sample also encode this CDR3. The chain links TRBV28 to TRBJ1-3, with a tentative D call TRBD1 (5 bases). This CDR3 is built from 14 residues. V was shortened by 6 bases and J by 1 base, with 10 bases between the two germline ends. Germline CDR1 reads MDHEN; CDR2 reads SYDVKM. The CDR3 reads CASSLRVSGNTIYF. Written as DNA, the CDR3 is TGTGCCAGCAGCCTCAGGGTTTCTGGAAACACCATATATTTT.

The V gene is TRBV10-3, the J gene TRBJ2-3; 13 nucleotides line up with TRBD2. This CDR3 comprises 18 residues. Per the germline V gene, CDR1 is ENHRY and CDR2 is SYGVKD. V shed 0 bases, J shed 3 bases, and the junction held 6 bases outside the gene matches. This CDR3 is CAISESITSGRATDTQYF. The CDR3 DNA follows: TGTGCCATCAGTGAGTCGATTACTAGCGGGAGGGCGACAGATACGCAGTATTTT.

The chain carries TRBV4-1 and TRBJ2-3; D gene uncertain. Trimming took 0 bases from V and 6 from J, leaving 10 bases between them. Looked up from germline, CDR1 is MGHRA and CDR2 is YSYEKL. The CDR3 length is 14 residues. Here the CDR3 reads CASSQDASLDTQYF. CDR3 sequence (DNA): TGCGCCAGCAGCCAAGATGCGTCGTTGGATACGCAGTATTTT.

The chain combines TRBV25-1 with TRBJ1-2; D gene ambiguous. The V and J ends lost 6 bases and 2 bases respectively, with 13 bases between them. The CDR3 loop spans 14 amino acids. CDR1 MGHDK and CDR2 SYGVNS come from the germline V gene. In DNA, the CDR3 is TGTGCCAGCAGCCCCCTGGGGATAAACTATGGCTACACCTTC. Its protein product is CASSPLGINYGYTF.

V usage is TRBV29-1 and J usage is TRBJ2-7; 9 bases fit TRBD1. The CDR3 is made up of 15 amino acids. The germline CDR1 and CDR2 sequences are SQVTM and ANQGSEA. Trimming at V came to 6 bases and at J to 4 bases, leaving 13 bases not matched to a gene. CDR3 in amino acids: CSVKGGTGRVYEQYF. CDR3 nucleotide sequence: TGCAGCGTCAAGGGGGGGACAGGGCGGGTATACGAGCAGTACTTC.

This clone came up once. This chain links TRBV7-2 with TRBJ1-2; weak D call: TRBD1 (6 bases). The CDR3 consists of 15 residues. The germline V and J ends were trimmed by 5 bases and 6 bases, with 19 bases remaining between them. The germline gives CDR1 SGHTA, CDR2 FQGNSA. CDR3 sequence: CASSQRITGQDGYTF. In nucleotides, the CDR3 is TGTGCCAGCAGCCAGCGAATAACAGGGCAGGATGGCTACACCTTC.

The genes are TRBV18 and TRBJ2-2; no clear D. Germline assignment: CDR1 KGHSH and CDR2 LQKENI. The V gene lost 8 bases and the J gene lost 6 bases, with 19 bases spanning the gap. CDR3 length: 15 residues. The CDR3 DNA reads as TGTGCCAGCACCCATAGGGTGCAGGATGCCGGGGAGCTGTTTTTT. It translates to CASTHRVQDAGELFF.

This clone has a handful of counts. The rearrangement uses TRBV29-1 and TRBJ1-1; the match to TRBD1 covers 9 bases. Germline CDR1 reads SQVTM; CDR2 reads ANQGSEA. V dropped 6 bases and J dropped 5; count of bases not matched to a gene: 7. The CDR3 spans 13 residues. For the CDR3, the DNA is TGCAGCGTCGCCACAGGGGGCCTAACTGAAGCTTTCTTT. Its translation: CSVATGGLTEAFF.

The V gene is TRBV6-1, the J gene TRBJ1-5; no definite D call. V shed 2 bases and J shed 1 base, with 15 bases lying between them. Germline V gene sequence: CDR1 MNHNS, CDR2 SASEGT. This CDR3 region has 17 residues. The CDR3 protein is CASSEIRLGWSNQPQHF. The CDR3 DNA follows: TGTGCCAGCAGTGAAATTAGGTTGGGGTGGAGCAATCAGCCCCAGCATTTT.

The chain joins TRBV7-2 to TRBJ1-1; weak D call: TRBD1 (5 bases). Germline V CDR1 and CDR2: SGHTA, FQGNSA. This CDR3 has 14 residues. The V end lost 6 bases, the J end lost 3 bases, and 14 bases lay between the germline ends. The CDR3 region is CASRLWGLDTEAFF. The CDR3 DNA reads as TGTGCCAGCAGGCTGTGGGGACTCGACACTGAAGCTTTCTTT.

With respect to this clone: Other DNA variants within this sample encode the same CDR3. The V and J genes are TRBV19 and TRBJ1-1, with D unresolved. Germline V gene sequence: CDR1 LNHDA, CDR2 SQIVND (reference sequence). Trimming took off 1 base at V and 4 bases at J, with 4 bases between the two ends. The CDR3 runs 12 residues. The CDR3: CASSIGATEAFF. CDR3 bases: TGTGCCAGTAGTATAGGAGCCACTGAAGCTTTCTTT.

The gene calls are TRBV7-9 and TRBJ1-3, with 10 bases aligning to TRBD1. The length of the CDR3 is 18 residues. V shed 5 bases and J 0 bases; nucleotides not matched to a gene: 10. From germline, CDR1 is SEHNR and CDR2 FQNEAQ (reference sequence). In nucleotides, the CDR3 is TGTGCCAGCAGCCTTGCCGGGACAGGGGCCCTCTCTGGAAACACCATATATTTT. This codes for CASSLAGTGALSGNTIYF.

J is TRBJ2-5 and V is TRBV7-7; D perhaps matches TRBD2 (6 bases). Germline V gene data show CDR1 as SSHAT and CDR2 as FNYEAQ (reference sequence). With 1 base removed from V and 6 bases from J, the gap between germline ends came to 30 bases. The CDR3 sequence is 20 residues long. The DNA for the CDR3 is TGTGCCAGCAGCTTAGAATCCGGATCTCTCCGGGAGACGGTTTTACAGACCCAGTACTTC. This encodes CASSLESGSLRETVLQTQYF.

J is TRBJ2-3 and V is TRBV5-1; D perhaps matches TRBD1 (7 bases). Trimming removed 3 bases from V and 1 base from J, with 15 bases in between. This CDR3 spans 16 amino acids. Germline CDR1 SGHRS, CDR2 YFSETQ. The CDR3 DNA follows: TGCGCCAGCAGCTCATGGACAGGCGGGGGCACAGATACGCAGTATTTT. This encodes CASSSWTGGGTDTQYF.

Details on this clone: Other DNA sequences of this sample code for an identical CDR3. The chain uses TRBV19 and TRBJ1-1, with D uncertain. The V gene's germline CDR1 is LNHDA and CDR2 SQIVND (reference sequence). The CDR3 sequence is 13 residues long. The V end was cut by 5 bases, the J end by 1 base, with 8 bases between. This CDR3 reads CASSLGRNTEAFF. The CDR3 DNA reads TGTGCCAGTAGTCTAGGACGGAACACTGAAGCTTTCTTT.

Comments on this clone: Other DNA variants within this sample encode the same CDR3. This chain joins TRBV4-1 and TRBJ2-7; 8 bases fit TRBD2. With V trimmed by 2 bases and J by 2 bases, 2 bases remained unmatched. From germline, CDR1 is MGHRA and CDR2 YSYEKL. The CDR3 contains 14 residues. CDR3 nucleotides: TGCGCCAGCAGCCAACTAGCGGGCGCCTACGAGCAGTACTTC. This sequence encodes CASSQLAGAYEQYF.